What follows are 15 T cell receptor beta chains derived from one specimen sequenced in a study of T cell changes during pregnancy in multiple sclerosis. Produced via immunoSEQ multiplex PCR; TCRdb's table is partial and in-frame only. The sample contains tens of thousands of clones, about 91% of which appear only once. Material: peripheral blood, obtained after pregnancy. The receptors originated from a female donor in good health, enrolled as a control in a pregnancy study.

The rearrangement uses TRBV12-5 and TRBJ2-3, with no clear D. Deletions cut 4 bases from V and 2 bases from J, with 7 bases between. This CDR3 region has 13 residues. Germline assignment: CDR1 LGHNT and CDR2 FRNRAP. The CDR3 here is CASGWAVTDTQYF. The CDR3 DNA reads TGTGCTAGTGGTTGGGCAGTCACAGATACGCAGTATTTT.

The chain combines TRBV6-1 with TRBJ2-7, with D possibly matching TRBD2 (6 bases). Germline-derived CDR1 and CDR2 are MNHNS and SASEGT. V gave up 2 bases and J gave up 3 bases, with 14 bases separating them. The CDR3 runs 15 residues. CDR3 bases: TGTGCCAGCAGTGAAAATCGGGGGTCCCTCTACGAGCAGTACTTC. Translated: CASSENRGSLYEQYF.

The V call is TRBV6-5, the J call TRBJ2-3, with no clear D. Germline V gives CDR1 MNHEY, CDR2 SVGAGI. The V gene lost 0 bases and the J gene lost 5 bases, with 9 bases spanning the gap. This CDR3 has 14 residues. The CDR3 here is CASSYSVYGDTQYF. The CDR3 bases are TGTGCCAGCAGTTACTCGGTATACGGAGATACGCAGTATTTT.

The J gene is TRBJ1-6, the V gene TRBV25-1; tentatively, D is TRBD1 (5 bases). The CDR3 contains 14 residues. Per the germline V gene, CDR1 is MGHDK and CDR2 is SYGVNS. Trimming removed 7 bases at V and 7 bases at J, with 14 bases between. The CDR3 is CASTPRGENSPLHF. The CDR3 nucleotides are TGTGCCAGCACCCCCCGGGGGGAGAATTCACCCCTCCACTTT.

The V gene is TRBV27, the J gene TRBJ2-7, with 7 bases matching TRBD2. V gave up 7 bases and J gave up 3 bases; unmatched junction bases: 12. The CDR3 is 15 residues long. Per the germline V gene, CDR1 is MNHEY and CDR2 is SMNVEV (reference sequence). The CDR3, as DNA: TGTGCCAGCACCTACCGCGGGGGAACGGGCTACGAGCAGTACTTC. Protein product: CASTYRGGTGYEQYF.

The chain uses TRBV6-5 and TRBJ2-1, with 7 positions matching TRBD2. This CDR3 is 11 amino acids long. J gave up 15 bases and V 2 bases, and 4 bases lay outside the gene matches. Germline CDR1 MNHEY, CDR2 SVGAGI. The CDR3 loop reads CASSYTGGTFF. The CDR3 DNA reads TGTGCCAGCAGTTACACCGGGGGGACGTTCTTC.

V is TRBV30 and J is TRBJ1-6; no firm D call. Looked up from germline, CDR1 is GTSNPN and CDR2 is SVGIG (reference sequence). Trimming left V 1 base short and J 6 bases short, with 4 bases between. This CDR3 is 12 amino acids long. The CDR3, as DNA: TGTGCCTGGAGTGGAGCTAATTCACCCCTCCACTTT. It translates to CAWSGANSPLHF.

This chain joins TRBV9 and TRBJ2-2; possible D gene TRBD1, 5 bases. Trimming cost V 0 bases and J 7 bases, with 7 bases left between them. The CDR3 is 13 residues long. CDR1 and CDR2 from the germline V gene are SGDLS and YYNGEE. The CDR3 DNA is TGTGCCAGCAGCGTAGTTAGGGGCGGGGAGCTGTTTTTT. Residues: CASSVVRGGELFF.

The genes are TRBV19 and TRBJ2-3, with 8 bases lining up with TRBD1. With 6 bases clipped from V and 4 bases from J, the junction kept 9 bases outside the gene matches. CDR1 is LNHDA and CDR2 is SQIVND in the germline V gene (reference sequence). This CDR3 region has 15 residues. The CDR3 sequence is CASRTPDREADTQYF. The CDR3 DNA follows: TGTGCCAGTAGAACCCCGGACAGGGAAGCAGATACGCAGTATTTT.

The chain links TRBV4-3 to TRBJ2-5; 14 bases fit TRBD2. This CDR3 has 17 residues. Losses at the gene ends were 5 bases for V and 5 bases for J; bases not matched to a gene: 10. Germline-derived CDR1 and CDR2 are LGHNA and YSLEER. The CDR3 loop is CASSLGTSGSPGETQYF. The CDR3 region has the DNA TGCGCCAGCAGCTTAGGGACTAGCGGGAGCCCTGGGGAGACCCAGTACTTC.

The chain combines TRBV6-1 with TRBJ2-2; D might be TRBD1 (5 bases). This CDR3 has 14 residues. V was clipped by 8 bases and J by 4 bases, with 14 bases between them. Germline-derived CDR1 and CDR2 are MNHNS and SASEGT. CDR3 DNA: TGTGCCAGCGATGTACAGGTCCTCACCGGGGAGCTGTTTTTT. Translated: CASDVQVLTGELFF.

The V gene is TRBV6-5, the J gene TRBJ2-7, with D perhaps matching TRBD2 (7 bases). The germline V and J ends were trimmed by 7 bases and 0 bases, with 16 bases remaining between them. This CDR3 comprises 15 residues. Germline V gene lookup returns CDR1 MNHEY and CDR2 SVGAGI. CDR3 in DNA: TGTGCCAGCACCCGGGGGGCAGGGAGCTCCTACGAGCAGTACTTC. It yields the protein CASTRGAGSSYEQYF.

In its sample, this clone was seen a few times. CDR3 loop: CAWSMTGSSSPQHF. The CDR3 DNA reads as TGTGCCTGGAGCATGACAGGGAGCTCCTCTCCCCAGCATTTT. The V and J genes are TRBV30 and TRBJ1-5, with TRBD1 identical over 7 bases. From germline, CDR1 is GTSNPN and CDR2 SVGIG (reference sequence). The CDR3 totals 14 residues. Losses at the gene ends were 3 bases for V and 10 bases for J; bases not matched to a gene: 12.

This clone was detected only once. The V call is TRBV4-1, the J call TRBJ2-5; TRBD2 agrees at 15 bases. V trimming: 1 base; J trimming: 4 bases; junction bases outside the gene matches: 7. CDR1 is MGHRA and CDR2 is YSYEKL in the germline V gene. CDR3 length: 18 amino acids. CDR3: CASSQGRTSGGGRETQYF. The CDR3, as DNA: TGCGCCAGCAGCCAAGGACGGACTAGCGGGGGGGGGAGAGAGACCCAGTACTTC.

The chain has TRBV6-6 and TRBJ2-7; TRBD2 is a possible D gene (6 bases). Germline V gene data show CDR1 as MNHNY and CDR2 as SVGAGI (reference sequence). The length of the CDR3 is 14 residues. Trimming removed 6 bases from V and 5 bases from J, with 17 bases in between. CDR3 DNA: TGTGCCAGCAGCTCGGGGGTTCTTCCTAACGAGCAGTACTTC. Protein sequence: CASSSGVLPNEQYF.